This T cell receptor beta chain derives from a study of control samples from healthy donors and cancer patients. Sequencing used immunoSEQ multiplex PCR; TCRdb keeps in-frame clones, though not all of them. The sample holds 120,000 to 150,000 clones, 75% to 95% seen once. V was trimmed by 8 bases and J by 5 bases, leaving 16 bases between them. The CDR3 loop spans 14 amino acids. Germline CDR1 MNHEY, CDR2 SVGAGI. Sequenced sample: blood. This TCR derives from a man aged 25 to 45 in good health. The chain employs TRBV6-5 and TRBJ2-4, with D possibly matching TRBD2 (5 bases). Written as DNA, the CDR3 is TGTGCCAGCCGCTGGAGGACGGGCGAAAACATTCAGTACTTC. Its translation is CASRWRTGENIQYF.